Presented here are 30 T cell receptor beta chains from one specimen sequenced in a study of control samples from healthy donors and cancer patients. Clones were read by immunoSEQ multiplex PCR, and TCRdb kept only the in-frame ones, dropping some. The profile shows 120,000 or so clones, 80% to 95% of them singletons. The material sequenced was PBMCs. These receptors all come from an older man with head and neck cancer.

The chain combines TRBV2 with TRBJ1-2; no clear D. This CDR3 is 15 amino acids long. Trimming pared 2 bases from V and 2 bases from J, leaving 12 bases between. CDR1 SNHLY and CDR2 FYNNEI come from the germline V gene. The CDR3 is CASSELRHVNYGYTF. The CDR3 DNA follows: TGTGCCAGCAGTGAACTAAGACACGTCAACTATGGCTACACCTTC.

The CDR3 spells CASSLSRGGETQYF. The CDR3 DNA sequence: TGCGCCAGCAGCTTGAGCAGGGGAGGAGAGACCCAGTACTTC. V and J are TRBV5-1 and TRBJ2-5; perhaps D is TRBD1 or TRBD2 (6 bases each). The V and J ends lost 1 base and 4 bases respectively, with 11 bases between them. The germline CDR1 and CDR2 sequences are SGHRS and YFSETQ. The CDR3 spans 14 residues.

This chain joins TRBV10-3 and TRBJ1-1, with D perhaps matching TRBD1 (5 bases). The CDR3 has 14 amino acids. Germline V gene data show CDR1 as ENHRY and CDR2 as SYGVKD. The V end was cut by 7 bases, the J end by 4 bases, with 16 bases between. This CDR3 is CAITAGREGTEAFF. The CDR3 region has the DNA TGTGCCATCACCGCAGGCAGGGAGGGCACTGAAGCTTTCTTT.

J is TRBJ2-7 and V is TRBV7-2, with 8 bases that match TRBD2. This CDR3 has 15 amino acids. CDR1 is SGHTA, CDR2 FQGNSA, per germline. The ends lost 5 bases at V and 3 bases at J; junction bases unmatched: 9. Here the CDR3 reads CASSLQAGDIYEQYF. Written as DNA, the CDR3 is TGTGCCAGCAGCCTTCAAGCGGGAGATATCTACGAGCAGTACTTC.

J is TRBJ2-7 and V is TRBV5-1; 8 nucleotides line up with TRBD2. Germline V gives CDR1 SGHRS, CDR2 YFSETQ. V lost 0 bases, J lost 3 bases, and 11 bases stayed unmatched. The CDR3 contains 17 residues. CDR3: CASSLESGRYRVYEQYF. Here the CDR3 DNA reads TGCGCCAGCAGCTTGGAAAGCGGGAGATATCGGGTCTACGAGCAGTACTTC.

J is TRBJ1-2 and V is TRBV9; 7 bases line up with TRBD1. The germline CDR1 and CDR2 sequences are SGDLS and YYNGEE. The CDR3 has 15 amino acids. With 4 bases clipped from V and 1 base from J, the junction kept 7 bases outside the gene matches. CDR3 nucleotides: TGTGCCAGCAGCTCCAGGGGGGGAGGTAACTATGGCTACACCTTC. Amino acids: CASSSRGGGNYGYTF. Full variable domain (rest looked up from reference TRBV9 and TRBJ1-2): DSGVTQTPKHLITATGQRVTLRCSPRSGDLSVYWYQQSLDQGLQFLIQYYNGEERAKGNILERFSAQQFPDLHSELNLSSLELGDSALYFCASSSRGGGNYGYTFGSGTRLTVV.

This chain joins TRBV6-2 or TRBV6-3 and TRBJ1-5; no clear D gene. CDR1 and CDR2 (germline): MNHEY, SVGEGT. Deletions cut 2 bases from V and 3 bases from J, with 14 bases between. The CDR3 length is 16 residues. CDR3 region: CASSYHTGNINQPQHF. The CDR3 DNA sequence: TGTGCCAGCAGTTACCACACCGGCAACATCAATCAGCCCCAGCATTTT.

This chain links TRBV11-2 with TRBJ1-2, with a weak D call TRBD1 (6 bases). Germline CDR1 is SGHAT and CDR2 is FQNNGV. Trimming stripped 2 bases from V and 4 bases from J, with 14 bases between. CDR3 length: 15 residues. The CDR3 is CASSLRVTGTYGYTF. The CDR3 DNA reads TGTGCCAGCAGCTTACGTGTGACAGGAACCTATGGCTACACCTTC.

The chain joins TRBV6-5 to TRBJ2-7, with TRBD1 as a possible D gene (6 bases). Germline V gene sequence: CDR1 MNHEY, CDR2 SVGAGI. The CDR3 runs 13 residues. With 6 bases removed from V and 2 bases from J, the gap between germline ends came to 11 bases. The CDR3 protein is CASSGQPAYEQYF. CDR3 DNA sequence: TGTGCCAGCAGCGGACAGCCGGCCTACGAGCAGTACTTC.

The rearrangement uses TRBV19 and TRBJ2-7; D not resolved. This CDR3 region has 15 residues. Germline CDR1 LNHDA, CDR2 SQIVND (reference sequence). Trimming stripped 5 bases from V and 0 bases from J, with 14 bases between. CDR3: CASSWKVLSSYEQYF. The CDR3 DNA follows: TGTGCCAGTAGTTGGAAGGTTCTCAGCTCCTACGAGCAGTACTTC.

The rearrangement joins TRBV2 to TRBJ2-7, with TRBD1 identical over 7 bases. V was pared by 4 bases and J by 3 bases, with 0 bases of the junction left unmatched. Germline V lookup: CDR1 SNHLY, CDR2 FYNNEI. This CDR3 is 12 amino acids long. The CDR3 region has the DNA TGTGCCAGCAGTGGGGACAGCTACGAGCAGTACTTC. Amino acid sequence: CASSGDSYEQYF.

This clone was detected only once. CDR3 nucleotides: TGTGCCAGCAGTACGTACAGTAACTACGAGCAGTACTTC. As protein: CASSTYSNYEQYF. The chain is built from TRBV6-5 and TRBJ2-7; D is unresolved. The CDR3 length is 13 residues. The V and J ends lost 5 bases and 3 bases respectively, with 11 bases between them. CDR1 is MNHEY, CDR2 SVGAGI, per germline.

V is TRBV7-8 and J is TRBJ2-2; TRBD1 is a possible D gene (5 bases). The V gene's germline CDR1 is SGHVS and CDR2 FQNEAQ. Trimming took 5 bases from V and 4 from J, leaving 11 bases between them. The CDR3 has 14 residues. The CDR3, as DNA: TGTGCCAGCAGCATAGGGGTTCGCACCGGGGAGCTGTTTTTT. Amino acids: CASSIGVRTGELFF.

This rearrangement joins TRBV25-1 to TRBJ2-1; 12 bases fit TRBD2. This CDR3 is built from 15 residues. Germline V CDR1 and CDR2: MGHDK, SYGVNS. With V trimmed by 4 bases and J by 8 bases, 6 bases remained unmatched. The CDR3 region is CASSGGLAGRDEQFF. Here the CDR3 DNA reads TGTGCCAGCAGTGGCGGACTAGCGGGAAGGGATGAGCAGTTCTTC.

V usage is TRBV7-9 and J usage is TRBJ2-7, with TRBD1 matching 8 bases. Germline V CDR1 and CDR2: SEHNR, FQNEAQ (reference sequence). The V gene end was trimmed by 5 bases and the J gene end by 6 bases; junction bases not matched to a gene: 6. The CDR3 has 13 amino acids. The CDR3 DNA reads TGTGCCAGCAGCCTCGACAGGGGCGGCGAGCAGTACTTC. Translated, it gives CASSLDRGGEQYF. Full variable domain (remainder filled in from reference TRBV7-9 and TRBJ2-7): DTGVSQNPRHKITKRGQNVTFRCDPISEHNRLYWYRQTLGQGPEFLTYFQNEAQLEKSRLLSDRFSAERPKGSFSTLEIQRTEQGDSAMYLCASSLDRGGEQYFGPGTRLTVT.

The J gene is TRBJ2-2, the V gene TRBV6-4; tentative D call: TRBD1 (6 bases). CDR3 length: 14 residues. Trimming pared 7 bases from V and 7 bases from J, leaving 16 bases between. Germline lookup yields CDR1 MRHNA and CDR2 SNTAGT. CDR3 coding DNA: TGTGCCAGCAAACTGACAGGCGAAGGCGGGGAGCTGTTTTTT. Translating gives CASKLTGEGGELFF.

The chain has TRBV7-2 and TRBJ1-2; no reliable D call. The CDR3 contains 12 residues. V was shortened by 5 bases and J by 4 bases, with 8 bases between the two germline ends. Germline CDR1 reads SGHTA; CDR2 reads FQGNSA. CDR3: CASSALAYGYTF. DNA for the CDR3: TGTGCCAGCAGCGCCCTGGCCTATGGCTACACCTTC.

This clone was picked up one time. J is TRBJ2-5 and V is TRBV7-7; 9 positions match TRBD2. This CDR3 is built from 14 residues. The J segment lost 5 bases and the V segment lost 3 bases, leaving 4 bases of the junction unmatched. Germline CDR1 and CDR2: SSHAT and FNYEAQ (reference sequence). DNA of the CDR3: TGTGCCAGCAGCTTGGCCGCGGGGGGGGAGACCCAGTACTTC. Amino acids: CASSLAAGGETQYF.

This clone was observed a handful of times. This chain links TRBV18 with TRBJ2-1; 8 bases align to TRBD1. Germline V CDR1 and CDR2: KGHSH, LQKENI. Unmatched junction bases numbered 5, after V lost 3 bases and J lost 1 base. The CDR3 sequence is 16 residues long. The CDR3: CASSPRDRGSYNEQFF. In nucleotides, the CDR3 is TGTGCCAGCTCACCTAGAGACAGGGGTTCCTACAATGAGCAGTTCTTC.

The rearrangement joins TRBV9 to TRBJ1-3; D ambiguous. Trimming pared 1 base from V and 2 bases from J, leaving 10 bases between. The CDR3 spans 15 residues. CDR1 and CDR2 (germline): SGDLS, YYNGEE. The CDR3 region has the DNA TGTGCCAGCAGCGTATTCGGCGCCCCTGGAAACACCATATATTTT. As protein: CASSVFGAPGNTIYF.

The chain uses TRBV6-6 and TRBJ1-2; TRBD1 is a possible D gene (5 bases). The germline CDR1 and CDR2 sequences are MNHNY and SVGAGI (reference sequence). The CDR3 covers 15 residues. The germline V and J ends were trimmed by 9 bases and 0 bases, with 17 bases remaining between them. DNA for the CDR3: TGTGCCAGTTCGAAACGACAGATATCTAACTATGGCTACACCTTC. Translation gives CASSKRQISNYGYTF.

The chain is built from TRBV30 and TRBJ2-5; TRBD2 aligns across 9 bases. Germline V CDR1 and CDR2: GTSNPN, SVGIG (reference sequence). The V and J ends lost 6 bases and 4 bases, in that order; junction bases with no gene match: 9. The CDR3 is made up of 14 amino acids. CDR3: CACRGTSFGETQYF. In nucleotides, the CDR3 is TGTGCCTGCCGCGGGACTAGCTTTGGAGAGACCCAGTACTTC.

CDR3 nucleotide sequence: TGTGCCATCAGTAAACAAGCGGGAGGCAGCTACAATGAGCAGTTCTTC. It is translated as CAISKQAGGSYNEQFF. The rearrangement links TRBV10-3 to TRBJ2-1; 9 positions match TRBD2. J lost 3 bases, V lost 5 bases, and 8 bases had no gene match. This CDR3 comprises 16 residues. The germline gives CDR1 ENHRY, CDR2 SYGVKD.

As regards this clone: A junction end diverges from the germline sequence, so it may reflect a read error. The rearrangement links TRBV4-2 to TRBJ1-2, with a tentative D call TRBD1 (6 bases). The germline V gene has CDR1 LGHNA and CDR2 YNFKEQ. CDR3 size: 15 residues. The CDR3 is CASSPEYRATIDPAF. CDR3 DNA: TGTGCCAGCAGCCCCGAATACAGGGCCACAATCGATCCCGCCTTC.

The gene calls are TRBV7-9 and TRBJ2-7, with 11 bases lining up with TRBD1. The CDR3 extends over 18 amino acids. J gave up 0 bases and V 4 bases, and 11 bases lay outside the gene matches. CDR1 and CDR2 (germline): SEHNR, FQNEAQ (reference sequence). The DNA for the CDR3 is TGTGCCAGCAGCTCTCCTACCGGGGACAGGGGGAGCTCCTACGAGCAGTACTTC. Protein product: CASSSPTGDRGSSYEQYF.

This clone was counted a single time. In DNA form, the CDR3 reads TGTGCCAGCTCACCAATTCCCGACAGGGATGAGGACACAGATACGCAGTATTTT. This encodes CASSPIPDRDEDTDTQYF. The genes are TRBV18 and TRBJ2-3; 7 nucleotides match TRBD1. With 2 bases clipped from V and 2 bases from J, the junction kept 13 bases outside the gene matches. This CDR3 has 18 residues. The germline gives CDR1 KGHSH, CDR2 LQKENI.

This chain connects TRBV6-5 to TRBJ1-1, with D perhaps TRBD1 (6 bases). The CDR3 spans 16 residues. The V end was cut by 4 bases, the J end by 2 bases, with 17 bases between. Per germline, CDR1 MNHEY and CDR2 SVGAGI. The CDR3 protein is CASSWRNREGNTEAFF. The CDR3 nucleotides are TGTGCCAGCAGTTGGAGAAACAGGGAGGGAAACACTGAAGCTTTCTTT.

CDR3 in DNA: TGTGCCAGCAGCCAGCATGACAATCAGCCCCAGCATTTT. It specifies CASSQHDNQPQHF. The chain employs TRBV3-1 (or the pseudogene TRBV3-2) and TRBJ1-5; D is undetermined. Trimming cost V 3 bases and J 3 bases, with 6 bases left between them. Germline CDR1 and CDR2: LGHDT and YNNKEL (reference sequence). CDR3 length: 13 residues.

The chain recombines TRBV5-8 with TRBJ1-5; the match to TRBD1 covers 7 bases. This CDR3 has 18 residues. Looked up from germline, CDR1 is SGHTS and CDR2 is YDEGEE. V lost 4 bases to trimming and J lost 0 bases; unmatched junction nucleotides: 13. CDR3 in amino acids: CASSPFWTGFNSNQPQHF. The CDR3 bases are TGTGCCAGCAGCCCCTTCTGGACAGGATTCAATAGCAATCAGCCCCAGCATTTT.

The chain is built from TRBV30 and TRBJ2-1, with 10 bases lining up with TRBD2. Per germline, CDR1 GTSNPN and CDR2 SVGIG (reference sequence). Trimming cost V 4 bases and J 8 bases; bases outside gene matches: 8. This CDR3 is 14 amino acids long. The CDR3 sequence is CAWKTSGMTHEQFF. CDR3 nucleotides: TGTGCCTGGAAAACTAGCGGGATGACCCATGAGCAGTTCTTC. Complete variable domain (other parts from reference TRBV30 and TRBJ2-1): SQTIHQWPATLVQPVGSPLSLECTVEGTSNPNLYWYRQAAGRGLQLLFYSVGIGQISSEVPQNLSASRPQDRQFILSSKKLLLSDSGFYLCAWKTSGMTHEQFFGPGTRLTVL.